Below are 18 T cell receptor beta chains sequenced from a single sample in a study of cytomegalovirus exposure and HLA in healthy donors. Only in-frame clones appear in the TCRdb table, and some are missing; sequencing was by immunoSEQ multiplex PCR. The table includes about 170,000 clones, approximately 89% detected once. Specimen: PBMCs. The receptors come from a man younger than 30 in good health and CMV-seropositive.

This clone was seen a handful of times. The V and J genes are TRBV30 and TRBJ2-5, with D tentatively TRBD1 (6 bases). CDR1 is GTSNPN, CDR2 SVGIG, per germline (reference sequence). V was cut by 3 bases and J by 6 bases, with 14 bases left in between. The CDR3 length is 13 residues. CDR3 region: CAWSQRGRKTQYF. DNA of the CDR3: TGTGCCTGGAGCCAAAGGGGGAGAAAGACCCAGTACTTC.

The rearrangement uses TRBV5-1 and TRBJ2-7; 7 bases are shared with TRBD1. Germline V gene data show CDR1 as SGHRS and CDR2 as YFSETQ. Germline trimming cut 0 bases from V and 7 bases from J; bases unmatched to any gene: 10. This CDR3 has 15 residues. Here the CDR3 reads CASSLAPDRVWEQYF. In DNA, the CDR3 is TGCGCCAGCAGCTTGGCCCCCGACAGGGTTTGGGAGCAGTACTTC.

The chain carries TRBV19 and TRBJ2-7; 9 bases are shared with TRBD1. V was clipped by 5 bases and J by 2 bases; unmatched bases: 4. CDR1 is LNHDA, CDR2 SQIVND, per germline (reference sequence). CDR3 size: 14 residues. The CDR3, as DNA: TGTGCCAGTAGTCCCCGACAGGGGGCCTACGAGCAGTACTTC. It codes for CASSPRQGAYEQYF.

The chain carries TRBV6-1 and TRBJ2-3; possible D gene TRBD2, 5 bases. Germline V gene data show CDR1 as MNHNS and CDR2 as SASEGT. The ends were cut back, 2 bases at V and 4 bases at J, with 22 bases in the middle. The CDR3 runs 18 residues. CDR3 sequence reads: CASSEWHEWSLASDTQYF. DNA for the CDR3: TGTGCCAGCAGTGAATGGCACGAATGGAGTCTAGCTTCAGATACGCAGTATTTT.

This chain links TRBV5-8 with TRBJ1-4; D is ambiguous. CDR3 size: 16 residues. The V and J ends lost 9 bases and 1 base respectively, with 19 bases between them. Germline CDR1 reads SGHTS; CDR2 reads YDEGEE. CDR3 in amino acids: CATSHPGIGTNEKLFF. Written as DNA, the CDR3 is TGTGCCACCAGTCATCCCGGGATCGGAACTAATGAAAAACTGTTTTTT.

The V call is TRBV6-1, the J call TRBJ1-1; no reliable D call. Germline CDR1 MNHNS, CDR2 SASEGT. This CDR3 comprises 14 residues. The germline V and J ends were trimmed by 7 bases and 1 base, with 13 bases remaining between them. The DNA for the CDR3 is TGTGCCAGCACCATAGACACAGCGAACACTGAAGCTTTCTTT. Amino acid sequence: CASTIDTANTEAFF.

This clone appeared once. J is TRBJ2-1 and V is TRBV11-3; a weak D match, TRBD1 (6 bases). The germline V gene has CDR1 SGHNT and CDR2 YENEEA. Trimming took 1 base from V and 4 from J, leaving 8 bases between them. There are 14 residues in the CDR3. For the CDR3, the DNA is TGTGCCAGCAGCTTAGGACAGGCTTACAATGAGCAGTTCTTC. This gives the protein CASSLGQAYNEQFF.

The chain employs TRBV9 and TRBJ1-2; D possibly corresponds to TRBD1 (6 bases). V lost 1 base, J lost 7 bases, and 20 bases lay in between. The CDR3 is 16 residues long. Germline lookup yields CDR1 SGDLS and CDR2 YYNGEE. CDR3 DNA: TGTGCCAGCAGCGTATCAGGGACACCCAGAGATCGTGGCTACACCTTC. Translation gives CASSVSGTPRDRGYTF.

Notes on this clone: Different DNA sequences within this sample yield the same CDR3. The CDR3 sequence: CASSFGLAGVNEQFF. The CDR3 region has the DNA TGTGCCAGCAGTTTTGGACTAGCGGGAGTCAATGAGCAGTTCTTC. The J gene is TRBJ2-1, the V gene TRBV27, with 13 bases fitting TRBD2. This CDR3 contains 15 residues. Germline V gene data show CDR1 as MNHEY and CDR2 as SMNVEV (reference sequence). The trim removed 3 bases at V and 6 bases at J, leaving 2 bases unmatched.

The chain carries TRBV5-4 and TRBJ2-5, with a weak D call TRBD1 (5 bases). The CDR3 runs to 13 residues. Trimming removed 0 bases at V and 5 bases at J, with 8 bases between. Per germline, CDR1 SGHNT and CDR2 YYREEE (reference sequence). CDR3 loop: CASSLEGRETQYF. The CDR3 DNA reads as TGTGCCAGCAGCTTGGAGGGGCGGGAGACCCAGTACTTC. The whole variable domain, remainder taken from reference TRBV5-4 and TRBJ2-5, is ETGVTQSPTHLIKTRGQQVTLRCSSQSGHNTVSWYQQALGQGPQFIFQYYREEENGRGNFPPRFSGLQFPNYSSELNVNALELDDSALYLCASSLEGRETQYFGPGTRLLVL.

V gene TRBV12-2 combines with J gene TRBJ1-4. TRBV12-2 is a known pseudogene. The CDR3 has 18 amino acids. Written as DNA, the CDR3 is TGTGCAAGTCGCCCCGTTCGGGTTTTAAGGAGGTTTAATGAAAAACTGTTTTTT. Residues: CASRPVRVLRRFNEKLFF.

This sequence joins TRBV5-6 and TRBJ2-1; TRBD1 might be the D (7 bases). This CDR3 is built from 13 residues. The germline V gene has CDR1 SGHDT and CDR2 YYEEEE. Trimming shortened V by 4 bases and J by 4 bases, and 9 bases separated the two germline ends. CDR3 region: CASSAGQYNEQFF. DNA of the CDR3: TGTGCCAGCAGCGCGGGACAGTACAATGAGCAGTTCTTC.

The chain carries TRBV27 and TRBJ1-2, with a weak D call TRBD1 (5 bases). Per the germline V gene, CDR1 is MNHEY and CDR2 is SMNVEV (reference sequence). This CDR3 comprises 14 residues. V was shortened by 3 bases and J by 5 bases, with 13 bases between the two germline ends. In DNA form, the CDR3 reads TGTGCCAGCAGTTTCCACGGGGGGACTTATGGCTACACCTTC. It specifies CASSFHGGTYGYTF.

This clone was seen only once. This rearrangement joins TRBV27 to TRBJ1-2; 10 nucleotides align to TRBD1. V lost 6 bases to trimming and J lost 5 bases; unmatched junction nucleotides: 9. The CDR3 totals 15 residues. Germline-derived CDR1 and CDR2 are MNHEY and SMNVEV (reference sequence). CDR3 DNA: TGTGCCAGCAGCGCGGGACAGGGGTTGGGGTATGGCTACACCTTC. Protein sequence: CASSAGQGLGYGYTF.

The chain is built from TRBV7-6 and TRBJ2-7; 9 positions match TRBD2. CDR3 length: 15 amino acids. Per germline, CDR1 SGHVS and CDR2 FNYEAQ. The junction had 3 bases not matched to a gene; V was cut back by 1 base and J by 2 bases. The DNA for the CDR3 is TGTGCCAGCAGCTTAGGTTCTAGCGGGGCCTACGAGCAGTACTTC. Its protein is CASSLGSSGAYEQYF.

This clone was detected a few times. The V and J genes are TRBV6-1 and TRBJ2-7; 7 bases map to TRBD1. With 6 bases clipped from V and 4 bases from J, the junction kept 3 bases outside the gene matches. From germline, CDR1 is MNHNS and CDR2 SASEGT. This CDR3 is 12 amino acids long. The CDR3 loop is CASSRQGYEQYF. CDR3 coding DNA: TGTGCCAGCAGCAGACAGGGTTACGAGCAGTACTTC.

This chain uses TRBV11-2 with TRBJ2-3, with TRBD1 identical over 9 bases. Germline V gene sequence: CDR1 SGHAT, CDR2 FQNNGV. The V and J ends lost 1 base and 3 bases, in that order; junction bases with no gene match: 8. CDR3 size: 17 residues. This CDR3 is CASSLVFGTGSTDTQYF. The CDR3 DNA follows: TGTGCCAGCAGCTTAGTTTTCGGGACAGGGTCAACAGATACGCAGTATTTT.

The J gene is TRBJ2-5, the V gene TRBV28, with D possibly being TRBD1 (6 bases). Germline-derived CDR1 and CDR2 are MDHEN and SYDVKM. This CDR3 has 15 amino acids. V was shortened by 6 bases and J by 4 bases, with 18 bases between the two germline ends. As DNA, the CDR3 is TGTGCCAGCAGCCCCACCTGGCAGGGGAGAGAGACCCAGTACTTC. It codes for CASSPTWQGRETQYF.